This TCR beta chain was identified in a study of tumor-infiltrating lymphocytes in primary liver carcinoma. Across the whole study: Men and women, 30 to 69 years of age, made up the patients.

Study-level points and caveats: Samples, which were bulk and unsorted, did not allow CD4+ and CD8+ repertoires to be compared.

Blood RNA came from unsorted whole blood; germline DNA was also extracted. Germline CDR1 SGHTS, CDR2 YDEGEE. Trimming took 0 bases from V and 8 from J, leaving 15 bases between them. The CDR3 contains 15 residues. A word on this clonotype: Its antigen is as yet unknown. The CDR3 does not end in the conserved phenylalanine or tryptophan, so this is likely a read error.

Constant-region priming of approximately 500 ng total RNA yielded TCR beta cDNA. Investigators got TCR beta libraries out of three nested multiplex PCR rounds, done with slightly modified ARM-PCR. The opening two PCR rounds, approximately 10 cycles each, paired TRBV1-TRBV30 forward primers with a C-beta reverse primer. TCRdb re-analysed the multiplex PCR reads in MiXCR, keeping a single row per CDR3 protein. This repertoire shows 150,000 to 200,000 distinct CDR3 sequences, about 60% found once; its top ten account for about 70%. This receptor was obtained from a man aged 35 to 55 with primary liver carcinoma and hepatitis B virus infection. The genes are TRBV5-8 and TRBJ2-1; D may be TRBD1 or TRBD2 (5 bases each). Source material: peripheral blood. The CDR3 DNA reads TGTGCCAGCAGCTTGGAGGGATCCCTGGGGGATGAGCAGTTCTGC. It codes for CASSLEGSLGDEQFC.